The 21 T cell receptor beta chains reported below all come from one sample, sequenced in a study of CD8+ T cells in alopecia areata. Reverse transcription of extracted RNA yielded cDNA, which provided the sequencing template. TCRdb's table, derived via immunoSEQ multiplex PCR, lists solely in-frame clones and lacks some. This sample has hundreds of thousands of clones, with roughly 69% found just once. This material consisted of CD4+ T cells sorted from blood, taken at week 0. The source of these receptors is a human donor with alopecia areata.

The V call is TRBV7-9, the J call TRBJ1-3; D possibly corresponds to TRBD1 (5 bases). V lost 6 bases to trimming and J lost 0 bases, with 9 bases between them. Germline assignment: CDR1 SEHNR and CDR2 FQNEAQ (reference sequence). The CDR3 extends over 14 amino acids. In DNA, the CDR3 is TGTGCCAGCAGTTCGGGGCCCTCTGGAAACACCATATATTTT. Protein product: CASSSGPSGNTIYF.

This clone appeared a few times. The rearrangement links TRBV29-1 to TRBJ1-5; D possibly corresponds to TRBD1 (6 bases). CDR1 SQVTM and CDR2 ANQGSEA come from the germline V gene. V was clipped by 7 bases and J by 3 bases, with 13 bases between them. The CDR3 contains 13 residues. The CDR3 loop reads CSGTQGPNQPQHF. The CDR3 nucleotides are TGCAGCGGGACACAGGGCCCCAATCAGCCCCAGCATTTT.

This clone turned up a few times. This rearrangement joins TRBV14 to TRBJ2-6; perhaps TRBD2 as D (6 bases). Trimming stripped 4 bases from V and 3 bases from J, with 19 bases between. Germline values: CDR1 SGHDN, CDR2 FVKESK. This CDR3 contains 18 residues. This CDR3 reads CASSPLRDFSRGANVLTF. The CDR3 bases are TGTGCCAGCAGCCCATTAAGGGACTTCTCCCGTGGGGCCAACGTCCTGACTTTC.

V and J are TRBV27 and TRBJ2-1; tentative D call: TRBD1 (6 bases). CDR1 is MNHEY and CDR2 is SMNVEV in the germline V gene (reference sequence). V shed 2 bases and J shed 1 base, with 6 bases lying between them. The CDR3 covers 14 residues. The CDR3 reads CASSLGQSYNEQFF. DNA of the CDR3: TGTGCCAGCAGTTTAGGACAGTCCTACAATGAGCAGTTCTTC.

This sequence joins TRBV18 and TRBJ1-1; D ambiguous. Germline loops: CDR1 KGHSH, CDR2 LQKENI. Trimming took off 6 bases at V and 0 bases at J, with 14 bases between the two ends. The CDR3 totals 15 residues. The CDR3 DNA sequence: TGTGCCAGCTCCCGGCTCGGAACCCTGAACACTGAAGCTTTCTTT. Encoded protein: CASSRLGTLNTEAFF.

The table lists this clone with a few counts. J is TRBJ2-1 and V is TRBV29-1, with 12 positions matching TRBD1. Germline V gene lookup returns CDR1 SQVTM and CDR2 ANQGSEA. The V gene end was trimmed by 5 bases and the J gene end by 0 bases; junction bases not matched to a gene: 14. The CDR3 consists of 19 residues. For the CDR3, the DNA is TGCAGCGTTTCTGGGGCGGGACAGGGGGCCTTGAGCTCCTACAATGAGCAGTTCTTC. It specifies CSVSGAGQGALSSYNEQFF.

V gene TRBV6-5 combines with J gene TRBJ2-5, with TRBD1 matching over 7 bases. Trimming cost V 8 bases and J 4 bases; bases outside gene matches: 7. Germline CDR1 and CDR2: MNHEY and SVGAGI. This CDR3 spans 13 amino acids. The CDR3 DNA follows: TGTGCCAGCGGTGAGGGACAGCGAGAGACCCAGTACTTC. Protein product: CASGEGQRETQYF.

This clone turned up a few times. The V and J genes are TRBV5-4 and TRBJ2-7, with 8 bases lining up with TRBD1. Trimming removed 4 bases from V and 5 bases from J; junction bases left unmatched: 8. Germline values: CDR1 SGHNT, CDR2 YYREEE (reference sequence). This CDR3 spans 14 amino acids. The CDR3 DNA follows: TGTGCCAGCAGCCCGGGACAGGTCAACCACGAGCAGTACTTC. As protein: CASSPGQVNHEQYF.

Points on this clone: The identical CDR3 is also encoded by other nucleotide sequences in the sample. The chain is built from TRBV29-1 and TRBJ2-7; possible D gene TRBD2, 5 bases. The CDR3 has 11 amino acids. Trimming left V 6 bases short and J 2 bases short, with 8 bases between. Germline V gene data show CDR1 as SQVTM and CDR2 as ANQGSEA. The CDR3 DNA follows: TGCAGCGTCGGGGAACCCTACGAGCAGTACTTC. Translating gives CSVGEPYEQYF.

This chain joins TRBV5-4 and TRBJ2-2; D is possibly TRBD1 or TRBD2 (5 bases each). Between the trimmed V and J ends, which lost 4 bases and 5 bases, there was a span of 15 bases. Germline CDR1 is SGHNT and CDR2 is YYREEE (reference sequence). This CDR3 spans 15 amino acids. CDR3 bases: TGTGCCAGCAGCCCCCCCCGGGGCGGGACCGGGGAGCTGTTTTTT. Protein product: CASSPPRGGTGELFF.

This clone was counted between two and nine times. This sequence joins TRBV20-1 and TRBJ2-3; unclear D gene. The CDR3 consists of 11 residues. Germline assignment: CDR1 DFQATT and CDR2 SNEGSKA (reference sequence). The CDR3 reads CSVLVTDTQYF. The CDR3 coding sequence is TGCAGCGTCCTCGTCACAGATACGCAGTATTTT.

The rearrangement joins TRBV30 to TRBJ1-6, with D possibly matching TRBD1 (5 bases). The V and J ends lost 5 bases and 10 bases respectively, with 15 bases between them. The CDR3 has 13 amino acids. Germline-derived CDR1 and CDR2 are GTSNPN and SVGIG (reference sequence). The CDR3 protein is CAWRRTYESPLHF. CDR3 sequence (DNA): TGTGCCTGGCGTCGGACATATGAATCACCCCTCCACTTT.

This clone was observed a few times. This chain links TRBV7-9 with TRBJ2-1; D possibly corresponds to TRBD1 (7 bases). The CDR3 covers 15 residues. Germline CDR1 SEHNR, CDR2 FQNEAQ (reference sequence). Trimming cost V 5 bases and J 8 bases, with 19 bases left between them. The CDR3 spells CASSVRGDSKDEQFF. The CDR3 DNA is TGTGCCAGCAGCGTCAGGGGGGATAGTAAGGATGAGCAGTTCTTC.

This chain joins TRBV6-5 and TRBJ2-3; perhaps TRBD2 as D (6 bases). With 6 bases removed from V and 4 bases from J, the gap between germline ends came to 14 bases. This CDR3 region has 14 residues. CDR1 is MNHEY, CDR2 SVGAGI, per germline. For the CDR3, the DNA is TGTGCCAGCAGACGCCGGGACTCAGCAGATACGCAGTATTTT. Translation gives CASRRRDSADTQYF.

The V call is TRBV4-3, the J call TRBJ2-7, with 11 bases lining up with TRBD2. Trimming at V came to 1 base and at J to 4 bases, leaving 0 bases not matched to a gene. CDR3 length: 14 amino acids. Germline V lookup: CDR1 LGHNA, CDR2 YSLEER. DNA for the CDR3: TGCGCCAGCAGCCAAGGACTAGCGGGATACGAGCAGTACTTC. It is translated as CASSQGLAGYEQYF.

The V call is TRBV30, the J call TRBJ2-1; D not certain. This CDR3 is built from 13 residues. CDR1 is GTSNPN, CDR2 SVGIG, per germline (reference sequence). V lost 4 bases to trimming and J lost 7 bases, with 14 bases between them. In DNA, the CDR3 is TGTGCCTGGACTGCGAGTTTAGCTAATGAGCAGTTCTTC. Translating gives CAWTASLANEQFF. The full variable domain, completed using reference TRBV30 and TRBJ2-1, is SQTIHQWPATLVQPVGSPLSLECTVEGTSNPNLYWYRQAAGRGLQLLFYSVGIGQISSEVPQNLSASRPQDRQFILSSKKLLLSDSGFYLCAWTASLANEQFFGPGTRLTVL.

This clone occurred a few times. Other nucleotide sequences from this sample produce the same CDR3. The chain is built from TRBV5-1 and TRBJ2-7, with D possibly being TRBD1 (6 bases). The V gene's germline CDR1 is SGHRS and CDR2 YFSETQ. The V end lost 4 bases, the J end lost 2 bases, and 10 bases lay between the germline ends. This CDR3 is built from 13 residues. The CDR3 coding sequence is TGCGCCAGCAGCCCTGAGGGGGCCTACGAGCAGTACTTC. As protein: CASSPEGAYEQYF.

This clone was seen only a few times. The chain carries TRBV7-8 and TRBJ2-2; D not resolved. The CDR3 extends over 14 amino acids. V was pared by 0 bases and J by 7 bases, with 9 bases between. CDR1 SGHVS and CDR2 FQNEAQ come from the germline V gene. For the CDR3, the DNA is TGTGCCAGCAGCTTAGCAGACATGATCGGGGAGCTGTTTTTT. It specifies CASSLADMIGELFF.

This chain joins TRBV5-4 and TRBJ2-1, with 9 positions matching TRBD2. The CDR3 contains 14 residues. Germline trimming cut 4 bases from V and 4 bases from J; bases unmatched to any gene: 3. CDR1 and CDR2 (germline): SGHNT, YYREEE (reference sequence). The CDR3 DNA reads as TGTGCCAGCAGCGGGACTAGCAGGTACAATGAGCAGTTCTTC. Its translation: CASSGTSRYNEQFF.

This clone was found once. The genes are TRBV14 and TRBJ2-3, with D unclear. Trimming pared 0 bases from V and 8 bases from J, leaving 6 bases between. CDR1 and CDR2 (germline): SGHDN, FVKESK. The CDR3 spans 12 residues. The CDR3 DNA reads TGTGCCAGCAGCCAAGATTCTGGTACGCAGTATTTT. Translating it yields CASSQDSGTQYF.

The CDR3: CASSHLRQAGGTEAFF. CDR3 nucleotides: TGTGCCAGCTCACACCTTCGACAGGCGGGCGGCACTGAAGCTTTCTTT. The gene calls are TRBV18 and TRBJ1-1; D perhaps matches TRBD1 (6 bases). The germline CDR1 and CDR2 sequences are KGHSH and LQKENI. The CDR3 totals 16 residues. Trimming cost V 4 bases and J 4 bases, with 19 bases left between them.